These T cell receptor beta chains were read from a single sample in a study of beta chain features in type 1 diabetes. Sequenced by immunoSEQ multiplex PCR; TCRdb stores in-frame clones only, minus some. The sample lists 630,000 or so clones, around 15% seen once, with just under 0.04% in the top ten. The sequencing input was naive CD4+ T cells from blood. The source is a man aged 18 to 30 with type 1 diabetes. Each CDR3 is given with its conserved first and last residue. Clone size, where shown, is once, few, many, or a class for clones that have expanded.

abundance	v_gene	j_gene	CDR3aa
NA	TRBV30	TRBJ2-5	CAWSVRGRETQYF
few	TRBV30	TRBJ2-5	CAWAPGGQLQETQYF
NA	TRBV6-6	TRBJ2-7	CASSYSGETYEQYF
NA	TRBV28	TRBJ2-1	CASSPQGTGRNEQFF
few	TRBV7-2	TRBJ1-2	CASSRLYTATTYTF
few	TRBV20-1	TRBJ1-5	CSALAFGPQHF
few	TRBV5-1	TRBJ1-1	CASSLERTEAFF
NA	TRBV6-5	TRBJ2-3	CASRDSSGRRDTQYF
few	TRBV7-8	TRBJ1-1	CASSFPSFTEAFF
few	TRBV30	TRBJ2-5	CAWSGVAGSGTQYF
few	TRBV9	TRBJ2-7	CASSVESGRTYEQYF
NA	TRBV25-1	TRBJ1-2	CASSEYVSRDHGYTF
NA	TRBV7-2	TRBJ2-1	CASSPRGWGASSYNEQFF
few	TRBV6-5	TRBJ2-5	CASSYGQETQYF
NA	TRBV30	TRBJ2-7	CAWSVQGAGEQYF
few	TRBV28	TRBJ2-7	CASRTSGINYEQYF
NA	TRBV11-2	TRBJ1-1	CASSLGWTGSGTEAFF
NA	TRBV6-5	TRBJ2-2	CASSYPAGELFF
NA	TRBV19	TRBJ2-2	CASSISGELFF
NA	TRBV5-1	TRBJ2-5	CASSIITGGGETQYF
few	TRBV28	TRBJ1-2	CASSAFEANYGYTF
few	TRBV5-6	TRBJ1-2	CASSRDRGLYGYTF
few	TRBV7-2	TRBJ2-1	CASSQRTGTQNEQFF
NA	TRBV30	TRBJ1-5	CAWSVTEGQPQHF
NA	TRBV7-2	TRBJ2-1	CASSLGSNEQFF
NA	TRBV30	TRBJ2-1	CAWSVGLAGYNEQFF
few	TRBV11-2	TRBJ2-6	CASSLIGAAGANVLTF
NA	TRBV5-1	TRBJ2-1	CASSSIHPGQGRGEQFF
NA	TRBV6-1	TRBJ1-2	CASSEAGDRVYGYTF
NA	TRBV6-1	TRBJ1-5	CASSEAGAPSHF
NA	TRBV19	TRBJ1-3	CASAPRDSSISGNTIYF
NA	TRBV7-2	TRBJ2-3	CASTQLAGKPDTQYF
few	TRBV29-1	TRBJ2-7	CSAERGPGREQYF
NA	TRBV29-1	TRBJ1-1	CSVGGSALNTEAFF
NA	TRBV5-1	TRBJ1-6	CASSLEGQRSPLHF
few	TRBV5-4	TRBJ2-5	CASSPTPSGGAGETQYF
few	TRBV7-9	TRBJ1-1	CASSLGWQRGTEAFF
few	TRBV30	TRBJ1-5	CAWSATNSNQPQHF